The rows below give T cell receptor beta chains drawn from one sample of a study of regulatory T cells in long-lasting Graves disease. One entry per CDR3 protein results from TCRdb running MiXCR on the multiplex PCR reads. The sample has about 200,000 distinct CDR3 sequences, approximately 18% seen once. The same sample was also studied in work on T cells in Graves' hyperthyroidism and ophthalmopathy.

Here the sequenced sample was peripheral blood mononuclear cells (PBMCs), taken at new diagnosis, from a patient treated with antithyroid drugs. Receptors were obtained from a woman in her twenties or thirties with Graves disease. Each CDR3 is given with its conserved first and last residue. A D gene is named only where the DNA matches it firmly. The size entry is marked missing in some rows and otherwise reads once, few, many or a size class.

J gene: TRBJ1-1
CDR3 length: 15
V gene: TRBV30
D gene: NA
clone size: many
CDR3 DNA: TGTGCCTGGAGAGAGGGATCCGTTTCGAACACTGAAGCTTTCTTT
CDR3 protein: CAWREGSVSNTEAFF

J gene: TRBJ1-4
CDR3 length: 13
V gene: TRBV18
D gene: NA
clone size: NA
CDR3 DNA: TGTGCCAGCTCACCCCGGACTAATGCAAAACTGTTTTTT
CDR3 protein: CASSPRTNAKLFF

J gene: TRBJ2-5
CDR3 length: 15
V gene: TRBV11-2
D gene: NA
clone size: many
CDR3 DNA: TGTGCCAGCCGACGCCCGGGACACAGCCAAGAGACCCAGTACTTC
CDR3 protein: CASRRPGHSQETQYF

J gene: TRBJ2-7
CDR3 length: 14
V gene: TRBV7-2
D gene: NA
clone size: many
CDR3 DNA: TGTGCCAGCAGCTTAGTTACAGGGTCCTACGAGCAGTACTTC
CDR3 protein: CASSLVTGSYEQYF

J gene: TRBJ2-1
CDR3 length: 16
V gene: TRBV4-1
D gene: TRBD2
clone size: NA
CDR3 DNA: TGCGCCAGCAGCCTAAGCCGCAGCGGGGACCTCAATGAGCAGTTCTTC
CDR3 protein: CASSLSRSGDLNEQFF

J gene: TRBJ1-2
CDR3 length: 14
V gene: TRBV5-1
D gene: TRBD1
clone size: many
CDR3 DNA: TGCGCCAGCAGCCCTAGACAGGGGGTGCTTGGCTACACCTTC
CDR3 protein: CASSPRQGVLGYTF

J gene: TRBJ1-1
CDR3 length: 15
V gene: TRBV6-1
D gene: NA
clone size: many
CDR3 DNA: TGTGCCAGCAGTGAAGAGTGGCAGGGGAACACTGAAGCTTTCTTT
CDR3 protein: CASSEEWQGNTEAFF

J gene: TRBJ2-2
CDR3 length: 16
V gene: TRBV19
D gene: NA
clone size: NA
CDR3 DNA: TGTGCCAGTACCACGAGCCAGGGGTGGGGCACCGGGGAGCTGTTTTTT
CDR3 protein: CASTTSQGWGTGELFF

J gene: TRBJ1-5
CDR3 length: 16
V gene: TRBV12-3/TRBV12-4
D gene: TRBD1
clone size: NA
CDR3 DNA: TGTGCCAGCAGTTCGCCGGGACAGGGGTTCAATCAGCCCCAGCATTTT
CDR3 protein: CASSSPGQGFNQPQHF

J gene: TRBJ1-1
CDR3 length: 12
V gene: TRBV19
D gene: NA
clone size: NA
CDR3 DNA: TGTGCCAGTAGCCGAACAGGGATGAGGGCTTTCTTT
CDR3 protein: CASSRTGMRAFF

J gene: TRBJ2-1
CDR3 length: 14
V gene: TRBV12-3/TRBV12-4
D gene: NA
clone size: many
CDR3 DNA: TGTGCCAGCAGTTCCTCCACAGGGTCGAATGAGCAGTTCTTC
CDR3 protein: CASSSSTGSNEQFF

J gene: TRBJ2-2
CDR3 length: 20
V gene: TRBV27
D gene: NA
clone size: many
CDR3 DNA: TGTGCCAGCAGTCTCCGATACCAACACCGGGACCCAGCGAACACCGGGGAGCTGTTTTTT
CDR3 protein: CASSLRYQHRDPANTGELFF

J gene: TRBJ2-1
CDR3 length: 15
V gene: TRBV7-8
D gene: TRBD2
clone size: many
CDR3 DNA: TGTGCCAGCAGCTTACCGCAAGCAGCGGGGGGCCCCCGGTTCTTC
CDR3 protein: CASSLPQAAGGPRFF

J gene: TRBJ2-7
CDR3 length: 15
V gene: TRBV7-9
D gene: TRBD1
clone size: few
CDR3 DNA: TGTGCCAGCAGCCCAGGGACAGGGGAATCTTTCGAGCAGTACTTC
CDR3 protein: CASSPGTGESFEQYF

J gene: TRBJ2-3
CDR3 length: 15
V gene: TRBV3-1
D gene: NA
clone size: NA
CDR3 DNA: TGTGCCAGCAGCCAAGTCGGAGGGGTTTGGGATACGCAGTATTTT
CDR3 protein: CASSQVGGVWDTQYF

J gene: TRBJ1-5
CDR3 length: 15
V gene: TRBV5-6
D gene: NA
clone size: many
CDR3 DNA: TGTGCCAGCAGCGCCACTGGACGGGACAATCAGCCCCAGCATTTT
CDR3 protein: CASSATGRDNQPQHF

J gene: TRBJ2-2
CDR3 length: 14
V gene: TRBV27
D gene: NA
clone size: many
CDR3 DNA: TGTGCCAGCAGTCGAACTAGCATTACCGGGGAGCTGTTTTTT
CDR3 protein: CASSRTSITGELFF

J gene: TRBJ1-2
CDR3 length: 13
V gene: TRBV29-1
D gene: NA
clone size: NA
CDR3 DNA: TGCAGCGTTGGTGGAGGGGTGGCCTATGGCTACACCTTC
CDR3 protein: CSVGGGVAYGYTF

J gene: TRBJ2-5
CDR3 length: 10
V gene: TRBV12-5
D gene: NA
clone size: many
CDR3 DNA: TGTGGCCCTCGAGGGGGGACCCAGTACTTC
CDR3 protein: CGPRGGTQYF

J gene: TRBJ1-6
CDR3 length: 16
V gene: TRBV30
D gene: NA
clone size: few
CDR3 DNA: TGTGCCTGGAGGACGGGCGGACCGTACCCTAATTCACCCCTCCACTTT
CDR3 protein: CAWRTGGPYPNSPLHF

J gene: TRBJ2-1
CDR3 length: 17
V gene: TRBV19
D gene: TRBD2
clone size: many
CDR3 DNA: TGTGCCAGTAGTATTCAAGGATTAGCGGGACCTTACAATGAGCAGTTCTTC
CDR3 protein: CASSIQGLAGPYNEQFF

J gene: TRBJ1-1
CDR3 length: 15
V gene: TRBV6-2/TRBV6-3
D gene: TRBD1
clone size: many
CDR3 DNA: TGTGCCAGCAGTTACGGAAACAGGGGGAACACTGAAGCTTTCTTT
CDR3 protein: CASSYGNRGNTEAFF

J gene: TRBJ2-7
CDR3 length: 17
V gene: TRBV5-1
D gene: TRBD2
clone size: NA
CDR3 DNA: TGCGCCAGCAGCTTCGGGCGGGGTAGCGGGTCCTCCTACGAGCAGTACTTC
CDR3 protein: CASSFGRGSGSSYEQYF

J gene: TRBJ2-3
CDR3 length: 14
V gene: TRBV9
D gene: NA
clone size: many
CDR3 DNA: TGTGCCAGCACCACGGGTGGGTTTTCAGATACGCAGTATTTT
CDR3 protein: CASTTGGFSDTQYF

J gene: TRBJ2-1
CDR3 length: 18
V gene: TRBV5-1
D gene: TRBD2
clone size: many
CDR3 DNA: TGCGCCAGCAGGACCGGGACTAGCGGGATTCGCTCCTACAATGAGCAGTTCTTC
CDR3 protein: CASRTGTSGIRSYNEQFF

J gene: TRBJ2-5
CDR3 length: 17
V gene: TRBV20-1
D gene: NA
clone size: NA
CDR3 DNA: TGCAGTGCTAGAGACAGCTTCGTAACTGGTTCGGGAGAGACCCAGTACTTC
CDR3 protein: CSARDSFVTGSGETQYF

J gene: TRBJ2-7
CDR3 length: 16
V gene: TRBV2
D gene: TRBD2
clone size: many
CDR3 DNA: TGTGCCAGCAGTGAAGCCCCCCTCGTAGCGGGAGGTTGGGAGTACTTC
CDR3 protein: CASSEAPLVAGGWEYF

J gene: TRBJ1-2
CDR3 length: 14
V gene: TRBV6-5
D gene: NA
clone size: many
CDR3 DNA: TGTGCCAGCAGTTACTCTGGAACACAGGATGGCTACACCTTC
CDR3 protein: CASSYSGTQDGYTF

J gene: TRBJ2-1
CDR3 length: 16
V gene: TRBV18
D gene: NA
clone size: NA
CDR3 DNA: TGTGCCAGCTCACCACCGAGGACGAACTCCTACAATGAGCAGTTCTTC
CDR3 protein: CASSPPRTNSYNEQFF

J gene: TRBJ2-5
CDR3 length: 13
V gene: TRBV29-1
D gene: NA
clone size: many
CDR3 DNA: TGCAGCGTCGTGGGGTTGGGGATGGAGACCCAGTACTTC
CDR3 protein: CSVVGLGMETQYF

J gene: TRBJ2-3
CDR3 length: 15
V gene: TRBV2
D gene: TRBD2
clone size: many
CDR3 DNA: TGTGCCAGCAGTCCCAAAAGGGCGGGGGCAGATACGCAGTATTTT
CDR3 protein: CASSPKRAGADTQYF

J gene: TRBJ1-5
CDR3 length: 15
V gene: TRBV9
D gene: NA
clone size: many
CDR3 DNA: TGTGCCAGCAGCGTAGGTCTTGAAAGCAATCAGCCCCAGCATTTT
CDR3 protein: CASSVGLESNQPQHF

J gene: TRBJ2-1
CDR3 length: 13
V gene: TRBV10-1
D gene: NA
clone size: many
CDR3 DNA: TGCGCCAGCAACGACGGACCATGGGATGAGCAGTTCTTC
CDR3 protein: CASNDGPWDEQFF

J gene: TRBJ1-3
CDR3 length: 18
V gene: TRBV7-8
D gene: TRBD1
clone size: many
CDR3 DNA: TGTGCCAGCAGCCTTACAGCCGGGACAGAAGCCTCTGGAAACACCATATATTTT
CDR3 protein: CASSLTAGTEASGNTIYF

J gene: TRBJ1-1
CDR3 length: 11
V gene: TRBV30
D gene: NA
clone size: many
CDR3 DNA: TGTGCCTGGGGCCAGAGGACTGAAGCTTTCTTT
CDR3 protein: CAWGQRTEAFF

J gene: TRBJ1-1
CDR3 length: 17
V gene: TRBV5-1
D gene: TRBD1
clone size: many
CDR3 DNA: TGCGCCAGCAGCTTGGAACCCCTGGACAGGTATGCGACTGAAGCTTTCTTT
CDR3 protein: CASSLEPLDRYATEAFF

J gene: TRBJ1-5
CDR3 length: 16
V gene: TRBV6-5
D gene: NA
clone size: many
CDR3 DNA: TGTGCCAGCAGTTCCCGGGGGTTAAATAGCAATCAGCCCCAGCATTTT
CDR3 protein: CASSSRGLNSNQPQHF

J gene: TRBJ2-7
CDR3 length: 14
V gene: TRBV6-5
D gene: NA
clone size: many
CDR3 DNA: TGTGCCAGCAGTTACTCGCAGGGCACCTACGAGCAGTACTTC
CDR3 protein: CASSYSQGTYEQYF

J gene: TRBJ1-3
CDR3 length: 14
V gene: TRBV7-9
D gene: NA
clone size: few
CDR3 DNA: TGTGCCAGCACGAGGGCCAACTCTGGAAACACCATATATTTT
CDR3 protein: CASTRANSGNTIYF

J gene: TRBJ2-3
CDR3 length: 15
V gene: TRBV6-4
D gene: TRBD2
clone size: many
CDR3 DNA: TGTGCCAGCAGTGACTCGCGGGGGGGCCCAGATACGCAGTATTTT
CDR3 protein: CASSDSRGGPDTQYF

J gene: TRBJ2-3
CDR3 length: 14
V gene: TRBV12-3/TRBV12-4
D gene: NA
clone size: NA
CDR3 DNA: TGTGCCAGCAGTTTCCCCGGTTACACAGATACGCAGTATTTT
CDR3 protein: CASSFPGYTDTQYF

J gene: TRBJ1-2
CDR3 length: 15
V gene: TRBV5-1
D gene: NA
clone size: many
CDR3 DNA: TGCGCCAGCAGCCGGGGCCAGGGAACAGGCTATGGCTACACCTTC
CDR3 protein: CASSRGQGTGYGYTF

J gene: TRBJ2-3
CDR3 length: 13
V gene: TRBV27
D gene: NA
clone size: many
CDR3 DNA: TGTGCCAGCAGTTTTTCCGAGGAGGATACGCAGTATTTT
CDR3 protein: CASSFSEEDTQYF

J gene: TRBJ2-1
CDR3 length: 16
V gene: TRBV28
D gene: TRBD2
clone size: many
CDR3 DNA: TGTGCCAGCAGTTTCTTGGTAGCGGGAGTGTACAATGAGCAGTTCTTC
CDR3 protein: CASSFLVAGVYNEQFF

J gene: TRBJ2-3
CDR3 length: 17
V gene: TRBV5-1
D gene: TRBD2
clone size: many
CDR3 DNA: TGCGCCAGCAGCTTGGGTGGACTAGCGGGCCCTACGGATACGCAGTATTTT
CDR3 protein: CASSLGGLAGPTDTQYF

J gene: TRBJ1-6
CDR3 length: 14
V gene: TRBV20-1
D gene: NA
clone size: many
CDR3 DNA: TGCAGTGCTAGAAAGGATCTGGCAGTTTCACCCCTCCACTTT
CDR3 protein: CSARKDLAVSPLHF

J gene: TRBJ1-1
CDR3 length: 14
V gene: TRBV28
D gene: NA
clone size: many
CDR3 DNA: TGTGCCAGCAGTAAACAGGGTATCCCTACTGAAGCTTTCTTT
CDR3 protein: CASSKQGIPTEAFF

J gene: TRBJ2-3
CDR3 length: 14
V gene: TRBV7-2
D gene: NA
clone size: many
CDR3 DNA: TGTGCCAGCAGCTTATCGGACGTCAAACATACGCAGTATTTT
CDR3 protein: CASSLSDVKHTQYF

J gene: TRBJ2-5
CDR3 length: 16
V gene: TRBV7-2
D gene: NA
clone size: NA
CDR3 DNA: TGTGCCAGCAGCTTATTGGACGCCCGAAAGGGAGAGACCCAGTACTTC
CDR3 protein: CASSLLDARKGETQYF

J gene: TRBJ2-3
CDR3 length: 13
V gene: TRBV11-2
D gene: TRBD2
clone size: many
CDR3 DNA: TGTGCCAGCAGCTCCAGAGCGGGAGGCGCGCAGTATTTT
CDR3 protein: CASSSRAGGAQYF

J gene: TRBJ2-5
CDR3 length: 16
V gene: TRBV3-1
D gene: TRBD2
clone size: many
CDR3 DNA: TGTGCCAGCAGCCAACACAGCGGGGGGGCCCGGGAGACCCAGTACTTC
CDR3 protein: CASSQHSGGARETQYF

J gene: TRBJ2-1
CDR3 length: 14
V gene: TRBV5-1
D gene: NA
clone size: many
CDR3 DNA: TGCGCCAGCAGCACGGGACACTCCTACAATGAGCAGTTCTTC
CDR3 protein: CASSTGHSYNEQFF

J gene: TRBJ1-2
CDR3 length: 14
V gene: TRBV7-9
D gene: TRBD1
clone size: few
CDR3 DNA: TGTGCCAGCAGCCCCCCGGGACAGCACTATGGCTACACCTTC
CDR3 protein: CASSPPGQHYGYTF

J gene: TRBJ2-7
CDR3 length: 11
V gene: TRBV5-1
D gene: NA
clone size: NA
CDR3 DNA: TGCGCCAGCAGCTTGGCCGCCGAGCAGCAGTTC
CDR3 protein: CASSLAAEQQF

J gene: TRBJ1-6
CDR3 length: 16
V gene: TRBV28
D gene: TRBD1
clone size: NA
CDR3 DNA: TGTGCCAGCAGTTTACCCTCACAGGGGGGCAATTCACCCCTCCACTTT
CDR3 protein: CASSLPSQGGNSPLHF

J gene: TRBJ1-2
CDR3 length: 18
V gene: TRBV2
D gene: NA
clone size: NA
CDR3 DNA: TGTGCCAGCAGTGAACCCCAGGTGCTAGTCGAATTTAACTATGGCTACACCTTC
CDR3 protein: CASSEPQVLVEFNYGYTF

J gene: TRBJ1-1
CDR3 length: 13
V gene: TRBV28
D gene: NA
clone size: many
CDR3 DNA: TGTGCCAGCAGTCTACATATCAACACTGAAGCTTTCTTT
CDR3 protein: CASSLHINTEAFF

J gene: TRBJ1-1
CDR3 length: 14
V gene: TRBV12-3/TRBV12-4
D gene: NA
clone size: NA
CDR3 DNA: TGTGCCAGCAGTTTTGAGTCGGGGAACACTGAAGCTTTCTTT
CDR3 protein: CASSFESGNTEAFF

J gene: TRBJ2-2
CDR3 length: 16
V gene: TRBV6-2/TRBV6-3
D gene: TRBD1
clone size: NA
CDR3 DNA: TGTGCCAGCAGTCCCTTAAGGACAGGGTCAGACGGGGAGCTGTTTTTT
CDR3 protein: CASSPLRTGSDGELFF